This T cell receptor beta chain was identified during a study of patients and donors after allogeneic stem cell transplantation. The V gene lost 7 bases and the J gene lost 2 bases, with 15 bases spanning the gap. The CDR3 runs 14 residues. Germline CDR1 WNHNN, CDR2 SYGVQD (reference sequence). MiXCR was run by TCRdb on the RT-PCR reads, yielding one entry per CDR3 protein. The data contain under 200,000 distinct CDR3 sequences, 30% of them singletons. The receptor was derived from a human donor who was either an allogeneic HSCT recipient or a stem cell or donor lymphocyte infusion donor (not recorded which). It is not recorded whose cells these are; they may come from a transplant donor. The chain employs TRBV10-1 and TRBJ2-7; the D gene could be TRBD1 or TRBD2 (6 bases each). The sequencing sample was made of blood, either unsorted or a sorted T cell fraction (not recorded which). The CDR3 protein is CASTGQPGAYEQYF. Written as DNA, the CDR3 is TGCGCCAGCACCGGACAGCCGGGAGCCTACGAGCAGTACTTC.